The present TCR beta chain was sequenced within a study of shared clonotypes between healthy human individuals. Whole-study findings and limits: Sampling was confined to blood; repertoires within tissues likely differ.

Germline CDR1 and CDR2: SGHRS and YFSETQ. CDR3 size: 14 residues. V lost 5 bases to trimming and J lost 3 bases, with 15 bases between them. A remark on this clone: Its antigen remains unidentified.

Sequencing was performed with immunoSEQ multiplex PCR; in TCRdb, only in-frame clones are kept and a portion is missing. Of about 980,000 clones in the sample, 76% were seen once. This receptor was obtained from a young man in good health. Specimen: memory CD4+ T cells sorted from blood. As for subset: CD45RA-negative fraction. J is TRBJ2-7 and V is TRBV5-1; D may be TRBD1 (6 bases). CDR3 sequence reads: CASRETTGFYEQYF. In nucleotides, the CDR3 is TGCGCCAGCAGGGAAACGACAGGATTCTACGAGCAGTACTTC.